Below, one TCR beta chain is given with its context. Method: immunoSEQ multiplex PCR; TCRdb's copy keeps in-frame clones and lacks some. The sample contains 90,000 to 120,000 clones, 65% to 75% of which appear only once. This entry is derived from a study of shared clonotypes between healthy human individuals. The CDR3 contains 19 residues. Germline values: CDR1 LNHNV, CDR2 YYDKDF (reference sequence). V dropped 0 bases and J dropped 4; count of bases not matched to a gene: 15. V and J are TRBV15 and TRBJ1-2; TRBD1 aligns across 9 bases. This TCR was recovered from a woman younger than 45 in good health. Material for sequencing was memory CD8+ T cells sorted from blood. Subset here: CD45RO+ cells pooled with CCR7-negative TemRA cells. Here the CDR3 DNA reads TGTGCCACCAGCAGAGATGGTCTGGTCTTGGGGACAGGGTCCTATGGCTACACCTTC. Protein: CATSRDGLVLGTGSYGYTF.